Listed below are T cell receptor beta chains from one sample, sequenced in a study of T cells after yellow fever vaccination. One entry per CDR3 protein results from TCRdb running MiXCR on the 5' RACE reads. The sample yields 450,000 to 550,000 distinct CDR3 sequences, about 19% seen once. This sample comprised PBMCs, obtained 15 days after the yellow fever booster vaccination. Receptors were obtained from a man under 40 who received the YFV17D yellow fever vaccine. The CDR3 runs from the conserved cysteine through the conserved F or W. The order of the fields is CDR3 protein, CDR3 DNA, clone size, V gene, J gene, D gene. D genes are given only for firm matches. Expanded clones are given a class, and other clones once, few, many or no size at all.

CAWSNPYEQYF,TGTGCCTGGAGCAATCCCTACGAGCAGTACTTC,few,TRBV30,TRBJ2-7,.
CAWTLWGVGTGELFF,TGTGCCTGGACTCTATGGGGGGTAGGCACCGGGGAGCTGTTTTTT,.,TRBV30,TRBJ2-2,.
CASSLGAAGTTDTQYF,TGTGCCAGCAGCTTAGGGGCAGCGGGGACCACAGATACGCAGTATTTT,.,TRBV7-2,TRBJ2-3,TRBD2
CASSQGLQGAETQYF,TGTGCCAGCAGCCAAGGGTTACAGGGTGCAGAGACCCAGTACTTC,.,TRBV3-1,TRBJ2-5,.
CAISRDGNQPQHF,TGTGCCATCAGTCGGGACGGCAATCAGCCCCAGCATTTT,.,TRBV10-3,TRBJ1-5,.
CSASHPGLEGLPYF,TGCAGTGCGAGTCATCCGGGACTAGAGGGCTTGCCGTACTTC,few,TRBV20-1,TRBJ2-7,TRBD2
CASKKGPHSYEQYF,TGTGCCAGCAAGAAGGGGCCGCACTCCTACGAGCAGTACTTC,few,TRBV27,TRBJ2-7,.
CASSFTSALYNEQFF,TGTGCCAGTAGTTTCACTAGCGCCCTTTACAATGAGCAGTTCTTC,few,TRBV19,TRBJ2-1,TRBD2
CASSIGGGRRYNEQFF,TGTGCCAGTAGTATAGGGGGAGGCAGGCGCTACAATGAGCAGTTCTTC,.,TRBV19,TRBJ2-1,.
CSARVPESSYNEQFF,TGCAGTGCTAGAGTTCCGGAGAGCTCCTACAATGAGCAGTTCTTC,few,TRBV20-1,TRBJ2-1,.
CASSFSGDGELFF,TGTGCCAGCAGTTTTTCGGGGGACGGGGAGCTGTTTTTT,few,TRBV12-3/TRBV12-4,TRBJ2-2,.
CASSGSTSTADTQYF,TGTGCCAGCAGCGGCTCGACTAGCACCGCAGATACGCAGTATTTT,.,TRBV5-4,TRBJ2-3,TRBD2
CSAYGNNQPQHF,TGCAGTGCTTATGGGAACAATCAGCCCCAGCATTTT,.,TRBV20-1,TRBJ1-5,.
CSALGRDRAGNEQFF,TGCAGTGCCTTGGGGCGGGACAGGGCAGGGAATGAGCAGTTCTTC,.,TRBV20-1,TRBJ2-1,TRBD1
CAGGRGWGRTDTQYF,TGTGCCGGGGGGAGGGGTTGGGGTCGTACAGATACGCAGTATTTT,.,TRBV7-2,TRBJ2-3,TRBD2
CASSPQGGTRYNEQFF,TGCGCCAGCAGCCCACAAGGAGGTACTAGGTACAATGAGCAGTTCTTC,few,TRBV4-3,TRBJ2-1,.
CASSVDNTNTGELFF,TGCGCCAGCTCGGTAGACAACACGAACACCGGGGAGCTGTTTTTT,few,TRBV5-1,TRBJ2-2,.
CASSQDTISYEQYF,TGCGCCAGCAGCCAAGATACCATCTCCTACGAGCAGTACTTC,.,TRBV4-3,TRBJ2-7,.
CASSLGRKGATYEQYF,TGTGCCAGCAGCTTAGGGCGAAAGGGCGCGACCTACGAGCAGTACTTC,few,TRBV7-9,TRBJ2-7,.
CASSLGQARYGYTF,TGCGCCAGCAGCTTGGGGCAGGCCCGCTATGGCTACACCTTC,few,TRBV5-1,TRBJ1-2,.
CASQILAGGFYEQYF,TGTGCCAGCCAAATTCTAGCGGGAGGTTTCTACGAGCAGTACTTC,.,TRBV27,TRBJ2-7,TRBD2
CSVLGGRPDTQYF,TGCAGCGTTTTAGGGGGTCGGCCAGATACGCAGTATTTT,few,TRBV29-1,TRBJ2-3,.
CSARGVIGEQFF,TGCAGTGCTAGGGGGGTAATCGGAGAGCAGTTCTTC,.,TRBV20-1,TRBJ2-1,.
CASSRNSGRAGPEQYF,TGTGCCAGCAGTCGCAATAGCGGGAGGGCCGGGCCCGAGCAGTACTTC,.,TRBV12-3/TRBV12-4,TRBJ2-7,TRBD2
CASSPRFGEAFF,TGTGCCAGCTCACCACGTTTTGGGGAAGCTTTCTTT,few,TRBV18,TRBJ1-1,.
CASRSKTQYF,TGTGCCAGCAGATCGAAGACCCAGTACTTC,.,TRBV6-2/TRBV6-3,TRBJ2-5,.
CASSPEQLRMNTEAFF,TGTGCCAGCAGCCCCGAACAGCTCAGAATGAACACTGAAGCTTTCTTT,few,TRBV12-3/TRBV12-4,TRBJ1-1,.
CASSFVTSVYNEQFF,TGTGCCAGCAGTTTCGTGACTAGCGTCTACAATGAGCAGTTCTTC,few,TRBV27,TRBJ2-1,TRBD2
CASSLSRGRAHEQFF,TGTGCCAGCAGTTTAAGTCGCGGGAGGGCTCATGAGCAGTTCTTC,many,TRBV12-3/TRBV12-4,TRBJ2-1,TRBD2
CSTTPLAGSTDTQYF,TGCAGCACAACGCCCCTAGCGGGGTCGACAGATACGCAGTATTTT,few,TRBV29-1,TRBJ2-3,TRBD2
CASSYSTRASYNEQFF,TGTGCCAGCAGTTACTCGACGCGAGCGTCCTACAATGAGCAGTTCTTC,.,TRBV6-5,TRBJ2-1,.
CASSSTGTSSSYQETQYF,TGTGCCAGTAGCAGTACCGGGACTAGCAGCTCGTACCAAGAGACCCAGTACTTC,few,TRBV19,TRBJ2-5,TRBD2
CASSPWGGEETQYF,TGTGCCAGCAGCCCCTGGGGGGGTGAAGAGACCCAGTACTTC,.,TRBV7-8,TRBJ2-5,TRBD2
CASSLAGTDYNEQFF,TGCGCCAGCAGCTTGGCCGGGACAGACTACAATGAGCAGTTCTTC,once,TRBV5-1,TRBJ2-1,TRBD1
CASSPLAGGNTGELFF,TGTGCCAGCTCACCACTAGCGGGAGGCAACACCGGGGAGCTGTTTTTT,.,TRBV18,TRBJ2-2,TRBD2
CASLAASGGAQYF,TGTGCCAGCTTGGCGGCCAGTGGGGGTGCCCAGTACTTC,.,TRBV12-3/TRBV12-4,TRBJ2-5,.
CASGRDRVVREQYF,TGTGCCAGCGGTCGGGACAGGGTCGTTCGGGAGCAGTACTTC,few,TRBV28,TRBJ2-7,TRBD1
CASRSQHTGELFF,TGTGCCAGCAGAAGCCAGCACACCGGGGAGCTGTTTTTT,.,TRBV7-3,TRBJ2-2,.
CASRDPLDEQYF,TGTGCCAGCAGGGACCCTTTGGACGAGCAGTACTTC,.,TRBV6-2/TRBV6-3,TRBJ2-7,.
CASSERAANTEAFF,TGTGCCAGCAGTGAAAGGGCAGCGAACACTGAAGCTTTCTTT,.,TRBV2,TRBJ1-1,.
CASSAGETQYF,TGTGCCAGCAGCGCAGGGGAGACCCAGTACTTC,many,TRBV5-1,TRBJ2-5,.
CSVEEVEPTPGTQYF,TGCAGCGTTGAAGAGGTGGAGCCAACTCCTGGTACGCAGTATTTT,.,TRBV29-1,TRBJ2-3,.
CASSVGVNEKLFF,TGTGCCAGCAGCGTCGGGGTTAATGAAAAACTGTTTTTT,.,TRBV9,TRBJ1-4,.
CASSFSGRGDTQYF,TGTGCCAGCAGCTTCAGCGGGAGGGGAGATACGCAGTATTTT,.,TRBV7-9,TRBJ2-3,TRBD2
CSARSLAGETQYF,TGCAGTGCTAGAAGTCTAGCTGGGGAGACCCAGTACTTC,few,TRBV20-1,TRBJ2-5,.
CASSESAGTLADTQYF,TGCGCCAGCAGTGAGTCCGCCGGGACTTTAGCCGATACGCAGTATTTT,.,TRBV10-1,TRBJ2-3,.
CASSFFSQGSRWFF,TGTGCCAGCAGCTTCTTTAGTCAGGGATCGCGATGGTTCTTC,.,TRBV5-4,TRBJ2-1,.
CASSPRLAGVKETQYF,TGTGCCAGCAGCCCTCGACTAGCGGGAGTAAAAGAGACCCAGTACTTC,.,TRBV7-8,TRBJ2-5,TRBD2
CASSLAPMTGNTIYF,TGTGCCAGCAGCTTAGCCCCTATGACTGGAAACACCATATATTTT,few,TRBV7-6,TRBJ1-3,.
CASSLGGTFNEKLFF,TGTGCCAGCAGCCTAGGAGGTACCTTTAATGAAAAACTGTTTTTT,few,TRBV7-2,TRBJ1-4,.
CASSPDPAHYEQYF,TGTGCCAGCAGCCCTGACCCGGCTCACTACGAGCAGTACTTC,few,TRBV7-2,TRBJ2-7,.
CASSSTSGSLTDTQYF,TGTGCCAGCAGCTCGACTAGCGGGAGCCTCACAGATACGCAGTATTTT,.,TRBV7-9,TRBJ2-3,TRBD2
CASSPLRDTQYF,TGTGCCAGCTCACCATTGAGAGATACGCAGTATTTT,few,TRBV18,TRBJ2-3,.
CASSLEAGGSYNEQFF,TGTGCCAGCAGCTTAGAGGCGGGGGGCTCCTACAATGAGCAGTTCTTC,many,TRBV7-8,TRBJ2-1,TRBD2